This T cell receptor beta chain was identified during a study of blood T cell repertoires in COVID-19. For the study at large: Sites across the United States, Italy and Spain contributed samples from acute and convalescent COVID-19.

How the authors handled the data: Nucleated cell counts were estimated from reference gene primer amplification. Measured with immunoSEQ multiplex PCR; TCRdb has only the in-frame clones, and not every one. That table supplies the V and J calls and clone size; D and trimming were determined from the DNA. The repertoire has approximately 500,000 clones, approximately 88% of them found once; the top ten carry under 8.5%. V was clipped by 5 bases and J by 2 bases, with 23 bases between them. Looked up from germline, CDR1 is SGHVT and CDR2 is SQSDAQ. This CDR3 comprises 18 residues. The chain employs TRBV7-4 and TRBJ2-3; D possibly corresponds to TRBD1 (5 bases). Sequencing input: peripheral blood. This receptor was identified in a woman in her forties or fifties with COVID-19, enrolled during active disease. In DNA, the CDR3 is TGTGCCAGCAGCCCTAGATGCCCCCAGGGCGTCCCCACAGATACGCAGTATTTT. Its protein is CASSPRCPQGVPTDTQYF.